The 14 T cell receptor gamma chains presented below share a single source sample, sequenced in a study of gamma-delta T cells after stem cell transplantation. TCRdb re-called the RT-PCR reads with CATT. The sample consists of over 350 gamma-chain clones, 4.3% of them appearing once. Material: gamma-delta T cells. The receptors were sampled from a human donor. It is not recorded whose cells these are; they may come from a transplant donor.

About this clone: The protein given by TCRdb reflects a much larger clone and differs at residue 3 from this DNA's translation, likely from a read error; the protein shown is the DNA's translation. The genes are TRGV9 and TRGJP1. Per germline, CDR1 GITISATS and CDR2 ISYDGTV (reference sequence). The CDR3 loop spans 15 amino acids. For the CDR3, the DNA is TGTGCCTCGTGGGAGGTGACTACCACTGGTTGGTTCAAGATATTT. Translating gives CASWEVTTTGWFKIF.

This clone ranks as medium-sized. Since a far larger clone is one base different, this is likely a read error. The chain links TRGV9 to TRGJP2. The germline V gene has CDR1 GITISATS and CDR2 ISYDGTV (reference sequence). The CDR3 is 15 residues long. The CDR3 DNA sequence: TGTGCCTTGCGGGAGGTGCGGGTAAGTGATTGGATCAAGACGTTT. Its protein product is CALREVRVSDWIKTF.

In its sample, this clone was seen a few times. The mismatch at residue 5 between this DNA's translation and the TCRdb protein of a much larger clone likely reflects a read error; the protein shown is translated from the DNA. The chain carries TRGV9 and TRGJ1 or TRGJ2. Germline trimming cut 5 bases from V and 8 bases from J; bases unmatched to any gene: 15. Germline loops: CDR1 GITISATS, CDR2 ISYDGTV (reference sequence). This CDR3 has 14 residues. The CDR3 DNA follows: TGTGCCTTGTGGGGGGGCGCGGATTTGGATAAGAAACTCTTT. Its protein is CALWGGADLDKKLF.

The chain's CDR3 is CALWEVQKELGKKIKVF. In DNA form, the CDR3 reads TGTGCCTTGTGGGAGGTGCAGAAAGAGTTGGGCAAAAAAATCAAGGTATTT. The V and J genes are TRGV9 and TRGJP. This CDR3 has 17 residues. V trimming: 0 bases; J trimming: 5 bases; junction bases outside the gene matches: 4. Germline loops: CDR1 GITISATS, CDR2 ISYDGTV (reference sequence).

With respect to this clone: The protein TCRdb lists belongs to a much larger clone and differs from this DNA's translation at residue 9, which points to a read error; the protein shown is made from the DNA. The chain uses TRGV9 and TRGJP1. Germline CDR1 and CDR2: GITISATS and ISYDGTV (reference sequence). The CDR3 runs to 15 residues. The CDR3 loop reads CALWEVTTAGWFKIF. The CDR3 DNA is TGTGCCTTGTGGGAGGTGACTACCGCTGGTTGGTTCAAGATATTT.

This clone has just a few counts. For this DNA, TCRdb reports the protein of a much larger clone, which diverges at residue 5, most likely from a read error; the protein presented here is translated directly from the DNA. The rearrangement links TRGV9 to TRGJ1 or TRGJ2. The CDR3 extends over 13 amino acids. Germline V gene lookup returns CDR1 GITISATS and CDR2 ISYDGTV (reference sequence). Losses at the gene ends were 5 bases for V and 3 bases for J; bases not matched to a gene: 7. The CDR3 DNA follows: TGTGCCTTGTGGGCGGCAATTTATTATAAGAAACTCTTT. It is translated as CALWAAIYYKKLF.

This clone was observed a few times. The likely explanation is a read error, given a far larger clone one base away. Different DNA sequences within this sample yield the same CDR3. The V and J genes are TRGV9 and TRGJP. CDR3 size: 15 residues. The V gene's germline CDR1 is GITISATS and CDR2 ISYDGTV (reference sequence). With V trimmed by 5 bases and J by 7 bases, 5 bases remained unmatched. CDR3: CALWAQELGKKIKVF. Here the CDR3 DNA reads TGTGCCTTGTGGGCCCAGGAGTTGGGCAAAAAAATCAAGGTATTT.

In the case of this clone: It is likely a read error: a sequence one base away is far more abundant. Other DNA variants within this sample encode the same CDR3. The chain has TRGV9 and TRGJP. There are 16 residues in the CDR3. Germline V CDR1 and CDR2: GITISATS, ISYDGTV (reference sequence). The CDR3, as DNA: TGTGCCCTGTGGGAGGAACAAGAGTTGGGCAAAAAAATCAAGGTATTT. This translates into CALWEEQELGKKIKVF.

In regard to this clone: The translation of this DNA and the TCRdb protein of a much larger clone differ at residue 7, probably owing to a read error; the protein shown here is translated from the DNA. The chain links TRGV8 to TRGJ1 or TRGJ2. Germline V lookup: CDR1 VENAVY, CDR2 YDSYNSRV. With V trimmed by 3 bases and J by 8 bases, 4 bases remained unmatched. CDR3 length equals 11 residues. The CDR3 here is CATWDHHKKLF. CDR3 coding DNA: TGTGCCACCTGGGATCATCATAAGAAACTCTTT.

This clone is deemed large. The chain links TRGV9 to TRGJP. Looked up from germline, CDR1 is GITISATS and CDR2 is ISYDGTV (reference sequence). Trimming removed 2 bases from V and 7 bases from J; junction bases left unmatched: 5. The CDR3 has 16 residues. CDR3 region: CALWEAPELGKKIKVF. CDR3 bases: TGTGCCTTGTGGGAGGCTCCGGAGTTGGGCAAAAAAATCAAGGTATTT.

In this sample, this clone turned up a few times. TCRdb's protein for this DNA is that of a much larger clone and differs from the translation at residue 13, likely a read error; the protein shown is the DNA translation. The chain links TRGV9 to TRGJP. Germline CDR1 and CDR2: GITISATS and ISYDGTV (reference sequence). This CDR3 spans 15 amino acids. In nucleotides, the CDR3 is TGTGCCTTGTGGGAGAGAGAGTTGGGCAAAAAAATCAGGGTATTT. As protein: CALWERELGKKIRVF.

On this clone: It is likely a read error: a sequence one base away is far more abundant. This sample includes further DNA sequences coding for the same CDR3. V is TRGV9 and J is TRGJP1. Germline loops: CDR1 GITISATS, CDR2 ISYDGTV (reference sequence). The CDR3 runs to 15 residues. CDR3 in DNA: TGTGCCTTGTGGGAGGTCAGTGCCACTGGCTGGTTCAAGATATTT. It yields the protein CALWEVSATGWFKIF.

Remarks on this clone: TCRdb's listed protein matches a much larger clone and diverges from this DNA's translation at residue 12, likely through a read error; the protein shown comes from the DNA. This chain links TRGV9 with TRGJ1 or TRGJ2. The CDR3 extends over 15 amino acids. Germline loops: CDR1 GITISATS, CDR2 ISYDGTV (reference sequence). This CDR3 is CALWEVHESYYRKLF. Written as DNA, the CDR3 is TGTGCCTTGTGGGAGGTGCACGAGAGTTATTATAGGAAACTCTTT.

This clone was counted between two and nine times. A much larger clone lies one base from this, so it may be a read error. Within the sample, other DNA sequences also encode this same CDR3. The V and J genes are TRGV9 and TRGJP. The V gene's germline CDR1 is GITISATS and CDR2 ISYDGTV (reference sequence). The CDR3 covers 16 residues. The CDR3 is CALWEISRLGKKIKVF. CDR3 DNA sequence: TGCGCCTTGTGGGAGATCTCGAGGTTGGGCAAAAAAATCAAGGTATTT.